This entry lists 22 T cell receptor beta chains sequenced from one sample in a study of blood T cell repertoires in COVID-19. Assay used: immunoSEQ multiplex PCR; TCRdb lists only in-frame clones, some missing. The sample carries some 97,000 clones, approximately 90% recorded once. Sequenced: peripheral blood. The source of these receptors is a man aged 60 to 69 with acute or convalescent COVID-19.

This sequence joins TRBV19 and TRBJ1-2; a possible D gene is TRBD1 (5 bases). CDR3 length: 11 amino acids. V dropped 6 bases and J dropped 7 bases, with 9 bases sitting between them. Per the germline V gene, CDR1 is LNHDA and CDR2 is SQIVND (reference sequence). CDR3 region: CASRAGTGYTF. CDR3 in DNA: TGTGCCAGTAGGGCGGGGACTGGCTACACCTTC.

The genes are TRBV10-3 and TRBJ2-3, with a tentative D call TRBD1 (5 bases). The germline V gene encodes CDR1 ENHRY and CDR2 SYGVKD. There are 12 residues in the CDR3. The germline V and J ends were trimmed by 4 bases and 5 bases, with 7 bases remaining between them. The CDR3 DNA is TGTGCCATCAGTGGAAGGGGAGATACGCAGTATTTT. It is translated as CAISGRGDTQYF.

This chain links TRBV5-1 with TRBJ2-1; TRBD2 is a possible D gene (6 bases). Trimming removed 0 bases from V and 5 bases from J, with 15 bases in between. CDR3 length: 16 amino acids. Germline V gene sequence: CDR1 SGHRS, CDR2 YFSETQ. In DNA, the CDR3 is TGCGCCAGCAGCTTGGAAGCGGGCTTGGGGGACAATGAGCAGTTCTTC. This sequence encodes CASSLEAGLGDNEQFF.

This clone was recorded only once. The rearrangement links TRBV5-1 to TRBJ2-3; 10 nucleotides agree with TRBD2. The CDR3 spans 16 residues. The ends lost 3 bases at V and 2 bases at J; junction bases unmatched: 6. CDR1 and CDR2 from the germline V gene are SGHRS and YFSETQ. The CDR3 bases are TGCGCCAGCAGCTCTAGCGGGAGACCCAACACAGATACGCAGTATTTT. Protein: CASSSSGRPNTDTQYF.

This chain uses TRBV6-5 with TRBJ2-1, with 7 nucleotides matching TRBD1. Germline CDR1 reads MNHEY; CDR2 reads SVGAGI. The CDR3 runs to 14 residues. Trimming removed 2 bases from V and 8 bases from J; junction bases left unmatched: 6. The CDR3 DNA reads TGTGCCAGCAGTTACGGTACAGGGGCTTATGAGCAGTTCTTC. Translating gives CASSYGTGAYEQFF.

This chain connects TRBV5-1 to TRBJ2-1; 8 bases are shared with TRBD2. The CDR3 spans 16 residues. Germline CDR1 and CDR2: SGHRS and YFSETQ. V was pared by 5 bases and J by 3 bases, with 10 bases of the junction left unmatched. CDR3 in DNA: TGCGCCAGCAGTCCGGAGGGACTAGGAAACTACAATGAGCAGTTCTTC. As protein: CASSPEGLGNYNEQFF.

The rearrangement joins TRBV5-3 to TRBJ1-4, with D unresolved. TRBV5-3 belongs to the ORF category, with a function that is uncertain. The CDR3 covers 14 residues. Trimming left V 1 base short and J 3 bases short, with 7 bases between. In DNA, the CDR3 is TGTGCCAGAAGCTTGAACACCCCTAATGAAAAACTGTTTTTT. Amino acid sequence: CARSLNTPNEKLFF.

The chain employs TRBV19 and TRBJ2-1, with unresolved D. Germline V gene sequence: CDR1 LNHDA, CDR2 SQIVND (reference sequence). The germline V and J ends were trimmed by 3 bases and 0 bases, with 12 bases remaining between them. The CDR3 contains 16 residues. In nucleotides, the CDR3 is TGTGCCAGTAGTATCGACTTCCCTAGCTCCTACAATGAGCAGTTCTTC. This sequence encodes CASSIDFPSSYNEQFF. The variable domain in full, completed from reference TRBV19 and TRBJ2-1, reads DGGITQSPKYLFRKEGQNVTLSCEQNLNHDAMYWYRQDPGQGLRLIYYSQIVNDFQKGDIAEGYSVSREKKESFPLTVTSAQKNPTAFYLCASSIDFPSSYNEQFFGPGTRLTVL.

This sequence joins TRBV6-4 and TRBJ1-2; TRBD1 matches at 9 bases. Per the germline V gene, CDR1 is MRHNA and CDR2 is SNTAGT. Trimming cost V 6 bases and J 8 bases; bases outside gene matches: 4. CDR3 length equals 12 residues. CDR3: CASRDRGWGYTF. The CDR3 region has the DNA TGTGCCAGCAGGGACAGGGGCTGGGGCTACACCTTC.

The chain joins TRBV2 to TRBJ1-6, with unresolved D. The CDR3 covers 14 residues. Germline-derived CDR1 and CDR2 are SNHLY and FYNNEI. With 2 bases removed from V and 10 bases from J, the gap between germline ends came to 12 bases. CDR3 loop: CASSEQKTSSPLHF. The CDR3 nucleotides are TGTGCCAGCAGTGAACAAAAGACAAGCTCACCCCTCCACTTT.

The chain employs TRBV28 and TRBJ2-1; a possible D gene is TRBD2 (5 bases). Germline V CDR1 and CDR2: MDHEN, SYDVKM. Deletions cut 7 bases from V and 8 bases from J, with 18 bases between. The CDR3 is 14 residues long. CDR3 in DNA: TGTGCCAGCACAGACTACCCAACTGCGCATGAGCAGTTCTTC. Protein: CASTDYPTAHEQFF. The full variable domain, completed using reference TRBV28 and TRBJ2-1, is DVKVTQSSRYLVKRTGEKVFLECVQDMDHENMFWYRQDPGLGLRLIYFSYDVKMKEKGDIPEGYSVSREKKERFSLILESASTNQTSMYLCASTDYPTAHEQFFGPGTRLTVL.

This sequence joins TRBV2 and TRBJ2-4; 9 nucleotides line up with TRBD1. The CDR3 has 13 residues. V shed 6 bases and J 9 bases; nucleotides not matched to a gene: 6. The germline V gene encodes CDR1 SNHLY and CDR2 FYNNEI. The CDR3 sequence is CASSSTGGSIQYF. The CDR3 DNA sequence: TGTGCCAGCAGCTCGACAGGGGGTAGCATTCAGTACTTC. The full variable domain, its missing parts supplied by reference TRBV2 and TRBJ2-4, is EPEVTQTPSHQVTQMGQEVILRCVPISNHLYFYWYRQILGQKVEFLVSFYNNEISEKSEIFDDQFSVERPDGSNFTLKIRSTKLEDSAMYFCASSSTGGSIQYFGAGTRLSVL.

The rearrangement links TRBV6-4 to TRBJ2-1, with TRBD2 matching over 11 bases. Unmatched junction bases numbered 8, after V lost 6 bases and J lost 7 bases. The CDR3 has 15 amino acids. The V gene's germline CDR1 is MRHNA and CDR2 SNTAGT. DNA for the CDR3: TGTGCCAGCAGCCCGACTAGCGGGATGCTGAATGAGCAGTTCTTC. Its protein product is CASSPTSGMLNEQFF.

This chain joins TRBV28 and TRBJ1-4, with 7 positions matching TRBD1. Germline CDR1 and CDR2: MDHEN and SYDVKM. V shed 7 bases, J shed 5 bases, and the junction held 7 bases outside the gene matches. The CDR3 runs 14 residues. The CDR3 DNA follows: TGTGCCAGCACTTTCACAGGGGTAAATGAAAAACTGTTTTTT. Residues: CASTFTGVNEKLFF.

V gene TRBV27 combines with J gene TRBJ2-1; D call uncertain. The CDR3 has 14 amino acids. Looked up from germline, CDR1 is MNHEY and CDR2 is SMNVEV (reference sequence). Trimming cost V 3 bases and J 3 bases, with 9 bases left between them. CDR3 sequence: CASSFSRFYNEQFF. In nucleotides, the CDR3 is TGTGCCAGCAGTTTCAGCAGGTTCTACAATGAGCAGTTCTTC.

The chain uses TRBV7-8 and TRBJ2-3, with 8 positions matching TRBD2. This CDR3 contains 15 residues. The V segment lost 5 bases and the J segment 1 base; nucleotides outside the gene matches: 5. The germline V gene encodes CDR1 SGHVS and CDR2 FQNEAQ. Here the CDR3 reads CASSPLAGRTDTQYF. In nucleotides, the CDR3 is TGTGCCAGCAGCCCGCTAGCGGGCCGCACAGATACGCAGTATTTT.

This clone is a singleton in its sample. The CDR3: CATSTLAGGGETQYF. CDR3 coding DNA: TGTGCCACCAGCACATTAGCGGGAGGAGGGGAGACCCAGTACTTC. The V and J genes are TRBV15 and TRBJ2-5; 10 bases align to TRBD2. This CDR3 is 15 amino acids long. V dropped 4 bases and J dropped 5; count of bases not matched to a gene: 7. Germline-derived CDR1 and CDR2 are LNHNV and YYDKDF (reference sequence).

The genes are TRBV11-2 and TRBJ1-5; D is perhaps TRBD1 (5 bases). The germline V gene encodes CDR1 SGHAT and CDR2 FQNNGV. The CDR3 length is 17 residues. V lost 1 base and J 6 bases, leaving 19 bases between the germline ends. The CDR3 DNA is TGTGCCAGCAGCTTAGGGAGGGGATCCACACGAGGTCAGCCCCAGCATTTT. Its protein is CASSLGRGSTRGQPQHF. Combining the CDR3 with reference TRBV11-2 and TRBJ1-5 gives the whole variable domain EAGVAQSPRYKIIEKRQSVAFWCNPISGHATLYWYQQILGQGPKLLIQFQNNGVVDDSQLPKDRFSAERLKGVDSTLKIQPAKLEDSAVYLCASSLGRGSTRGQPQHFGDGTRLSIL.

The V and J genes are TRBV9 and TRBJ2-3; D is possibly TRBD2 (5 bases). Germline V lookup: CDR1 SGDLS, CDR2 YYNGEE. The CDR3 is 14 amino acids. Trimming pared 0 bases from V and 5 bases from J, leaving 10 bases between. Here the CDR3 DNA reads TGTGCCAGCAGCGTAGCAGGCCGGGGAGATACGCAGTATTTT. Translation gives CASSVAGRGDTQYF.

This chain uses TRBV5-4 with TRBJ2-7; the match to TRBD2 covers 10 bases. CDR3 length equals 17 residues. Trimming took 5 bases from V and 0 from J; bases not matched to a gene: 11. Germline lookup yields CDR1 SGHNT and CDR2 YYREEE (reference sequence). Here the CDR3 DNA reads TGTGCCAGCAGTCCCCCTTTAGCGGGAGGCCGCTCCTACGAGCAGTACTTC. This encodes CASSPPLAGGRSYEQYF.

The V call is TRBV9, the J call TRBJ1-3, with D possibly being TRBD1 (5 bases). Germline lookup yields CDR1 SGDLS and CDR2 YYNGEE. The CDR3 runs to 16 residues. V lost 4 bases to trimming and J lost 4 bases, with 18 bases between them. CDR3 in DNA: TGTGCCAGCAGCATTCAGGGCCTGGGGCAAGGAAACACCATATATTTT. Its translation: CASSIQGLGQGNTIYF.

The rearrangement links TRBV4-1 to TRBJ2-1, with 7 bases that match TRBD2. Germline V lookup: CDR1 MGHRA, CDR2 YSYEKL. The CDR3 length is 15 residues. V trimming: 4 bases; J trimming: 1 base; junction bases outside the gene matches: 4. The CDR3 bases are TGCGCCAGCAGCCCAAGCGGGAATTCCTACAATGAGCAGTTCTTC. Protein: CASSPSGNSYNEQFF.